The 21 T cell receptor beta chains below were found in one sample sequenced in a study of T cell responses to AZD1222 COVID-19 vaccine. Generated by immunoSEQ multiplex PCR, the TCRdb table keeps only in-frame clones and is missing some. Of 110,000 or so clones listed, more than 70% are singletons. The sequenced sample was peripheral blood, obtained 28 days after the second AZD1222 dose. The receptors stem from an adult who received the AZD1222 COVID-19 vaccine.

This chain's CDR3 is CSASPGQNSPLHF. The DNA for the CDR3 is TGCAGTGCTAGTCCGGGACAAAATTCACCCCTCCACTTT. The rearrangement links TRBV20-1 to TRBJ1-6, with D maybe TRBD1 (6 bases). The CDR3 runs to 13 residues. CDR1 and CDR2 (germline): DFQATT, SNEGSKA (reference sequence). V was trimmed by 3 bases and J by 7 bases, leaving 10 bases between them.

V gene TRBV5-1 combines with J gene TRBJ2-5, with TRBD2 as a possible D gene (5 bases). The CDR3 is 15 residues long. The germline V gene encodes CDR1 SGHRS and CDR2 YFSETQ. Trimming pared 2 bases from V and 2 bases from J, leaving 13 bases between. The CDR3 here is CASSFLPTGQETQYF. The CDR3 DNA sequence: TGCGCCAGCAGCTTCCTACCTACGGGGCAAGAGACCCAGTACTTC.

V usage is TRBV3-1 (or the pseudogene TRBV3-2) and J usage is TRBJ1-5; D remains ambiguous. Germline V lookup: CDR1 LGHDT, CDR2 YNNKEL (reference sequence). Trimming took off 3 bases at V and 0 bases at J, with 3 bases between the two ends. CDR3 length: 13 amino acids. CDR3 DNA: TGTGCCAGCAGCCATCGTAGCAATCAGCCCCAGCATTTT. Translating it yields CASSHRSNQPQHF.

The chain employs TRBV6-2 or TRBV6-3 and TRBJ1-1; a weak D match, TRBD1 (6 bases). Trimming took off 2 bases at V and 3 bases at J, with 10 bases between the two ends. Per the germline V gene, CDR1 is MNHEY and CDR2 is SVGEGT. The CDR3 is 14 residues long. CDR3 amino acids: CASSYTGRYTEAFF. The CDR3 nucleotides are TGTGCCAGCAGTTACACAGGGCGATACACTGAAGCTTTCTTT.

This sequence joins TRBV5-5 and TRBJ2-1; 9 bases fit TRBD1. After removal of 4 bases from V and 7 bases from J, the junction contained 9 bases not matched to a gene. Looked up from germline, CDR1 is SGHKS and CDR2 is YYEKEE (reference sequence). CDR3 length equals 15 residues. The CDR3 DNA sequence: TGTGCCAGCAGCCATCCACAGGGGGCGGGAAATGAGCAGTTCTTC. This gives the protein CASSHPQGAGNEQFF.

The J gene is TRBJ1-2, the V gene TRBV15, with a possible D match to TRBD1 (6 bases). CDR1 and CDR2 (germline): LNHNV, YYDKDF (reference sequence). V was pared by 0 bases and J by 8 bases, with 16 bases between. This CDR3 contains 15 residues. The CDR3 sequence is CATSRDGKGGSGYTF. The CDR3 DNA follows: TGTGCCACCAGCAGAGATGGAAAAGGGGGGAGCGGCTACACCTTC.

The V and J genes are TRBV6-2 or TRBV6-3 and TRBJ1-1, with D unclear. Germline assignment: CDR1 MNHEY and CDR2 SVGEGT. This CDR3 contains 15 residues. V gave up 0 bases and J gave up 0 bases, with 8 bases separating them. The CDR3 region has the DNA TGTGCCAGCAGTTACTCGAAGCGAATGAACACTGAAGCTTTCTTT. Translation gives CASSYSKRMNTEAFF.

In nucleotides, the CDR3 is TGTGCCAGCAGCTTTTCAGGCACCGGGACCCAGTACTTC. Amino acids: CASSFSGTGTQYF. V gene TRBV7-9 combines with J gene TRBJ2-5; no clear D. The ends were cut back, 3 bases at V and 7 bases at J, with 12 bases in the middle. The CDR3 has 13 residues. Germline loops: CDR1 SEHNR, CDR2 FQNEAQ (reference sequence).

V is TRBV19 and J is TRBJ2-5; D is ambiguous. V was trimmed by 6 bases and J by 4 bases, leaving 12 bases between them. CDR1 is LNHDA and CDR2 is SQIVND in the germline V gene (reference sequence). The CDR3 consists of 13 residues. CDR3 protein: CASSTWGGETQYF. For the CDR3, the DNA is TGTGCCAGTAGCACCTGGGGTGGAGAGACCCAGTACTTC.

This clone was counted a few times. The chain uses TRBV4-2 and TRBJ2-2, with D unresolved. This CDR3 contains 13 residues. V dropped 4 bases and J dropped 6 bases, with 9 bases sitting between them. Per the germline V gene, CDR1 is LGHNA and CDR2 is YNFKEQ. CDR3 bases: TGTGCCAGCAGCCCAACAGCTCCCGGGGAGCTGTTTTTT. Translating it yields CASSPTAPGELFF.

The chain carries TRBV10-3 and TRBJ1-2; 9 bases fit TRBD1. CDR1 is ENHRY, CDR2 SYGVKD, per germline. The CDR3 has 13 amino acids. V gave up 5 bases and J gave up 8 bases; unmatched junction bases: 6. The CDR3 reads CAISSGTGQGYTF. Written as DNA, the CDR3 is TGTGCCATCAGTTCCGGGACAGGGCAAGGCTACACCTTC.

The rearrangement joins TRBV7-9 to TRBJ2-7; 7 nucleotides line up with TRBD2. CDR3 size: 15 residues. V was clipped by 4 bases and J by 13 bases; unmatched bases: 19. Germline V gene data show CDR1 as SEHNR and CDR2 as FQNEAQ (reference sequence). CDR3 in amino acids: CASSSIDTAGRRVYF. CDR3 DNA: TGTGCCAGCAGCTCGATTGACACAGCGGGACGACGGGTTTACTTC.

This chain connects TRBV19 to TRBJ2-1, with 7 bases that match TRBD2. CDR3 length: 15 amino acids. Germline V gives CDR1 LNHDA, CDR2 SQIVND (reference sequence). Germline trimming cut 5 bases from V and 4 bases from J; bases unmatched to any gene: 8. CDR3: CASSVGLGGYNEQFF. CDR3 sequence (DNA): TGTGCCAGTAGTGTTGGACTAGGTGGGTACAATGAGCAGTTCTTC.

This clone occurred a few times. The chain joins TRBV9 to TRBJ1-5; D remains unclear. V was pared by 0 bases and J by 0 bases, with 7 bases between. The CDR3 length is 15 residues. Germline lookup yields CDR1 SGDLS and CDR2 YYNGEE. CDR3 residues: CASSVDPNSNQPQHF. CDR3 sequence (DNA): TGTGCCAGCAGCGTAGATCCAAATAGCAATCAGCCCCAGCATTTT.

The CDR3 spells CASSLRHGQPDAFF. CDR3 coding DNA: TGTGCCAGCAGCTTGCGACACGGTCAACCGGACGCTTTCTTT. The V call is TRBV11-1, the J call TRBJ1-1; D remains ambiguous. V lost 3 bases to trimming and J lost 11 bases, with 19 bases between them. The CDR3 is 14 amino acids. CDR1 SGHAT and CDR2 FQDESV come from the germline V gene (reference sequence).

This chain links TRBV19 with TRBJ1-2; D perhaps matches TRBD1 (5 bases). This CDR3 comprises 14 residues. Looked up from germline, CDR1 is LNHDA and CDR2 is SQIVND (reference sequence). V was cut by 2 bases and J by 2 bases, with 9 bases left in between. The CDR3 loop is CASSISRQNYGYTF. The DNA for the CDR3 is TGTGCCAGTAGTATATCCCGACAGAACTATGGCTACACCTTC.

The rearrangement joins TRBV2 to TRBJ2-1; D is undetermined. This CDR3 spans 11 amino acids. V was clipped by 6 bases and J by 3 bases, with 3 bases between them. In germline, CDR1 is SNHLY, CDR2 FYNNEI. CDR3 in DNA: TGTGCCAGCAGCCTCTACAATGAGCAGTTCTTC. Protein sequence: CASSLYNEQFF.

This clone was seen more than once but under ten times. CDR3 in DNA: TGTGCCAGCAGTGGGCAGGGTTTCAGATCACCCCTCCACTTT. The encoded protein is CASSGQGFRSPLHF. The rearrangement joins TRBV2 to TRBJ1-6, with D possibly TRBD1 on 5 matching bases. The germline V gene has CDR1 SNHLY and CDR2 FYNNEI. V was pared by 4 bases and J by 10 bases, with 14 bases between. The CDR3 runs 14 residues.

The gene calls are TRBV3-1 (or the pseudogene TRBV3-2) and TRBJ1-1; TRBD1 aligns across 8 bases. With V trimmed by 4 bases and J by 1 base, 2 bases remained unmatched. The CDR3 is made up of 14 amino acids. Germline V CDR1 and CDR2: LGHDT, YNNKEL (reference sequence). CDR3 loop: CASSPDRENTEAFF. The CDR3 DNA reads TGTGCCAGCAGCCCGGACAGGGAGAACACTGAAGCTTTCTTT.

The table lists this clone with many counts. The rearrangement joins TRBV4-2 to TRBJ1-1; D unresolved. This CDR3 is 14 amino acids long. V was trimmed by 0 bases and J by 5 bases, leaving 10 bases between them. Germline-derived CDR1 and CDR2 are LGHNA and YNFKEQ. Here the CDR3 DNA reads TGTGCCAGCAGCCAAGATACAGATTCAACTGAAGCTTTCTTT. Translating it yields CASSQDTDSTEAFF.

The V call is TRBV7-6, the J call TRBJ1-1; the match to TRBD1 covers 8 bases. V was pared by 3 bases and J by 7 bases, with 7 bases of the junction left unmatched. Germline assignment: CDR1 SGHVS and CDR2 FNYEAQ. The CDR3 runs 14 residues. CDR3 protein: CASSFLDRVDEAFF. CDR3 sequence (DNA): TGTGCCAGCAGCTTTCTGGACAGGGTCGATGAAGCTTTCTTT.